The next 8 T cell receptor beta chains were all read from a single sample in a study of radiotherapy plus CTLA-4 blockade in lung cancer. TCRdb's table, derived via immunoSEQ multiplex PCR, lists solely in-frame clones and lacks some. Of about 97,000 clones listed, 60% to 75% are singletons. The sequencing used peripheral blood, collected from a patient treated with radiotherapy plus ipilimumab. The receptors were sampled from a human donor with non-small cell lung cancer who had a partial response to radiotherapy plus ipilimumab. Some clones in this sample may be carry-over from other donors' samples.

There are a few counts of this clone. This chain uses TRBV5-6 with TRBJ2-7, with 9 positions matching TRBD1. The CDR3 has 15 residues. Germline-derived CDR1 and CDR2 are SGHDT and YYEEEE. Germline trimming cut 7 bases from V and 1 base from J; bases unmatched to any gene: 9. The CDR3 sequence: CASPLPGQGSYEQYF. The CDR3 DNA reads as TGTGCCAGCCCCCTCCCGGGACAGGGATCCTACGAGCAGTACTTC. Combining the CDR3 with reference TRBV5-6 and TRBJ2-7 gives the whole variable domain DAGVTQSPTHLIKTRGQQVTLRCSPKSGHDTVSWYQQALGQGPQFIFQYYEEEERQRGNFPDRFSGHQFPNYSSELNVNALLLGDSALYLCASPLPGQGSYEQYFGPGTRLTVT.

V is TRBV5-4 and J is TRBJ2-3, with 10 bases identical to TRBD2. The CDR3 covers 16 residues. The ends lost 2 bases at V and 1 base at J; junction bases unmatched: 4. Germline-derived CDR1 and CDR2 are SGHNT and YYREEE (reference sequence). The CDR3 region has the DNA TGTGCCAGCAGCTTAGTGCTAGCGGGGGGCACAGATACGCAGTATTTT. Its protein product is CASSLVLAGGTDTQYF.

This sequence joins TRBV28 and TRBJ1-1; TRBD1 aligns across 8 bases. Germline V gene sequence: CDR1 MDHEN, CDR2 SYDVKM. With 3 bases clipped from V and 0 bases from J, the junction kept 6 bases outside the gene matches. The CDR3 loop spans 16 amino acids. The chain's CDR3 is CASSFAQGAVNTEAFF. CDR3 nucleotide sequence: TGTGCCAGCAGTTTCGCCCAGGGGGCGGTGAACACTGAAGCTTTCTTT.

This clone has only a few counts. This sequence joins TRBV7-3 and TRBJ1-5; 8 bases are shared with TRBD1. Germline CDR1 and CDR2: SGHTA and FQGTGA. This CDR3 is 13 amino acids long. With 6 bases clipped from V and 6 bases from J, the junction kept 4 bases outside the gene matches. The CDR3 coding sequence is TGTGCCAGCAGTTCCACAGGGGGTCAGCCCCAGCATTTT. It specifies CASSSTGGQPQHF.

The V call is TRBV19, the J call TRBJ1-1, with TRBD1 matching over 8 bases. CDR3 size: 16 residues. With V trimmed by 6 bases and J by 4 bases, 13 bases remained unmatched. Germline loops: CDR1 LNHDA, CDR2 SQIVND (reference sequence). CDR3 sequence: CASRIEDRDWGTEAFF. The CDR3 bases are TGTGCCAGTAGAATCGAGGACAGGGACTGGGGCACTGAAGCTTTCTTT.

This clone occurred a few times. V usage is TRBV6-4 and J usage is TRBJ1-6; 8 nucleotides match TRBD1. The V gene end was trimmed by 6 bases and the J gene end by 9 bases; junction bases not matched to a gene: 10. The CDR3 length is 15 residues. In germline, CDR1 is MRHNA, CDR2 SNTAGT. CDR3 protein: CASRYSGTGGSPLHF. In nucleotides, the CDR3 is TGTGCCAGCAGGTACTCCGGGACAGGTGGTTCACCCCTCCACTTT.

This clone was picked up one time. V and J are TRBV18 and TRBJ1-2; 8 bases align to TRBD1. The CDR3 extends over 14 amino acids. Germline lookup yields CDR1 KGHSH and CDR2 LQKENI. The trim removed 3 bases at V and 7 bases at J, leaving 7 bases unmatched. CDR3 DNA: TGTGCCAGCTCACCCCGGACAGGGCAAAGTGGCTACACCTTC. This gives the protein CASSPRTGQSGYTF.

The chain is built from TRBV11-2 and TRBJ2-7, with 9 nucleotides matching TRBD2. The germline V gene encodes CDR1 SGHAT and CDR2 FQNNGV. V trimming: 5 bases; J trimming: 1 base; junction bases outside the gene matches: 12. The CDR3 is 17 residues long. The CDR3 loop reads CASSPVRGGRGSYEQYF. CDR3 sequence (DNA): TGTGCCAGCAGCCCCGTTCGCGGCGGGAGGGGATCCTACGAGCAGTACTTC.